The 24 T cell receptor beta chains below all came from one sample that was sequenced in a study of response to subunit inactivated influenza vaccine. Each CDR3 protein is one row after TCRdb ran MiXCR on the RT-PCR reads. The sample contains about 650,000 distinct CDR3 sequences, around 15% of which appear only once. The sample in question was PBMCs from blood, obtained 14 to 15 days before vaccination. The receptors were gathered from a man between 50 and 59 years old who received an inactivated influenza vaccine.

The chain is built from TRBV29-1 and TRBJ2-3, with a tentative D call TRBD1 (6 bases). V gave up 5 bases and J gave up 2 bases, with 14 bases separating them. Germline V gene sequence: CDR1 SQVTM, CDR2 ANQGSEA. The CDR3 extends over 14 amino acids. CDR3 nucleotides: TGCAGCGTTACTAGGACAGAGAACACAGATACGCAGTATTTT. Translation gives CSVTRTENTDTQYF.

CDR3 sequence reads: CASSHAGLAGYTGELFF. The CDR3 DNA sequence: TGCGCCAGCAGCCATGCCGGACTAGCGGGGTACACCGGGGAGCTGTTTTTT. This rearrangement joins TRBV4-3 to TRBJ2-2; 12 bases are shared with TRBD2. This CDR3 comprises 17 residues. Germline V gene sequence: CDR1 LGHNA, CDR2 YSLEER. Trimming took 3 bases from V and 3 from J; bases not matched to a gene: 5.

This clonotype was detected only a few times. The rearrangement links TRBV4-1 to TRBJ2-7; no clear D gene. The V and J ends lost 6 bases and 3 bases respectively, with 18 bases between them. CDR1 and CDR2 from the germline V gene are MGHRA and YSYEKL. This CDR3 is 15 amino acids long. CDR3 sequence: CASRLTSETLYEQYF. The CDR3 coding sequence is TGCGCCAGCAGACTTACAAGCGAAACCCTCTACGAGCAGTACTTC.

This clonotype was seen a few times. The chain recombines TRBV5-6 with TRBJ1-1; D remains ambiguous. CDR1 is SGHDT and CDR2 is YYEEEE in the germline V gene. Trimming removed 3 bases at V and 2 bases at J, with 8 bases between. The CDR3 is made up of 13 amino acids. The CDR3 sequence is CASSWVSNTEAFF. As DNA, the CDR3 is TGTGCCAGCAGCTGGGTCTCTAACACTGAAGCTTTCTTT. Filled out from reference TRBV5-6 and TRBJ1-1, the complete variable domain reads DAGVTQSPTHLIKTRGQQVTLRCSPKSGHDTVSWYQQALGQGPQFIFQYYEEEERQRGNFPDRFSGHQFPNYSSELNVNALLLGDSALYLCASSWVSNTEAFFGQGTRLTVV.

The V call is TRBV20-1, the J call TRBJ2-7; possible D gene TRBD1, 6 bases. V shed 6 bases and J shed 3 bases, with 18 bases lying between them. Germline values: CDR1 DFQATT, CDR2 SNEGSKA (reference sequence). The CDR3 length is 14 residues. The CDR3 nucleotides are TGCAGTGCCACCAAAGGGACAACCTTCTACGAGCAGTACTTC. The encoded protein is CSATKGTTFYEQYF.

The table lists this clonotype with a few counts. This chain joins TRBV12-3 or TRBV12-4 and TRBJ2-5; tentative D call: TRBD2 (6 bases). The CDR3 spans 17 residues. The ends were cut back, 4 bases at V and 5 bases at J, with 23 bases in the middle. This CDR3 reads CASSSLYGNLEGETQYF. The CDR3 DNA sequence: TGTGCCAGCAGTTCACTATACGGGAACCTGGAGGGGGAGACCCAGTACTTC.

This clonotype was observed a handful of times. A read error may explain this, as a much larger clone is one base away. The chain has TRBV20-1 and TRBJ2-5, with 7 positions matching TRBD2. This CDR3 comprises 17 residues. In germline, CDR1 is DFQATT, CDR2 SNEGSKA (reference sequence). The CDR3 reads CCAREPGGGGRRETQYF. CDR3 DNA: TGCTGTGCTAGAGAGCCTGGGGGTGGCGGGAGAAGGGAGACCCAGTACTTC.

There are many counts of this clonotype. The V and J genes are TRBV12-3 or TRBV12-4 and TRBJ2-1; perhaps D is TRBD1 or TRBD2 (5 bases each). V gave up 6 bases and J gave up 0 bases, with 12 bases separating them. The length of the CDR3 is 15 residues. CDR3 amino acids: CASRPGPSSYNEQFF. CDR3 in DNA: TGTGCCAGCAGGCCGGGACCTAGCTCCTACAATGAGCAGTTCTTC.

The rearrangement uses TRBV20-1 and TRBJ2-1; 11 nucleotides align to TRBD2. The germline V gene has CDR1 DFQATT and CDR2 SNEGSKA (reference sequence). The CDR3 is made up of 14 amino acids. Trimming removed 3 bases from V and 9 bases from J; junction bases left unmatched: 7. CDR3 bases: TGCAGTGCTAGGGGAACTAGCGGGGGAGCTGAGCAGTTCTTC. It encodes CSARGTSGGAEQFF.

CDR3 sequence (DNA): TGCGCCAGCAGCCAAGATCGTCCTAGCGGGCAACTCCGTGAGACCCAGTACTTC. It is translated as CASSQDRPSGQLRETQYF. This chain uses TRBV4-3 with TRBJ2-5, with 8 bases matching TRBD2. Trimming took 0 bases from V and 5 from J; bases not matched to a gene: 14. The germline V gene has CDR1 LGHNA and CDR2 YSLEER. This CDR3 has 18 residues.

This clonotype was counted only a few times. V usage is TRBV29-1 and J usage is TRBJ2-1; 7 bases map to TRBD1. The CDR3 contains 15 residues. From germline, CDR1 is SQVTM and CDR2 ANQGSEA. V lost 4 bases and J lost 1; bases outside the gene matches: 7. The CDR3 sequence is CSVAGTASSYNEQFF. CDR3 nucleotides: TGCAGCGTTGCAGGGACAGCATCTTCCTACAATGAGCAGTTCTTC.

This clonotype was picked up a small number of times. The chain joins TRBV6-5 to TRBJ2-1; D ambiguous. The V gene's germline CDR1 is MNHEY and CDR2 SVGAGI. V was cut by 0 bases and J by 6 bases, with 9 bases left in between. The CDR3 is 14 residues long. CDR3 protein: CASSYSIHSNEQFF. Here the CDR3 DNA reads TGTGCCAGCAGTTACTCCATCCACTCCAATGAGCAGTTCTTC.

The V call is TRBV20-1, the J call TRBJ1-1; D perhaps matches TRBD1 (6 bases). V was clipped by 8 bases and J by 5 bases, with 15 bases between them. Germline CDR1 and CDR2: DFQATT and SNEGSKA (reference sequence). The CDR3 is 12 residues long. The CDR3 here is CSQPKGGTEAFF. DNA for the CDR3: TGCAGTCAACCTAAAGGGGGGACTGAAGCTTTCTTT.

This clonotype was seen a handful of times. The chain's CDR3 is CASSSRGTDPDTQYF. The CDR3 DNA reads TGTGCCAGCAGTTCGCGAGGGACAGACCCAGATACGCAGTATTTT. The chain couples TRBV28 to TRBJ2-3; 7 positions match TRBD1. Per the germline V gene, CDR1 is MDHEN and CDR2 is SYDVKM. CDR3 length: 15 amino acids. With 4 bases clipped from V and 4 bases from J, the junction kept 8 bases outside the gene matches.

The chain recombines TRBV19 with TRBJ2-3; D call uncertain. Germline V gene lookup returns CDR1 LNHDA and CDR2 SQIVND (reference sequence). Deletions cut 6 bases from V and 1 base from J, with 17 bases between. CDR3 length: 16 amino acids. The DNA for the CDR3 is TGTGCCAGTAGCACTGCCTACGCGATAGGCACAGATACGCAGTATTTT. It specifies CASSTAYAIGTDTQYF.

This clonotype has just a few counts. The V and J genes are TRBV20-1 and TRBJ2-3; D is possibly TRBD1 or TRBD2 (5 bases each). CDR3 length equals 13 residues. Trimming stripped 7 bases from V and 5 bases from J, with 16 bases between. Germline CDR1 DFQATT, CDR2 SNEGSKA (reference sequence). The CDR3 reads CSVWGSLEDTQYF. CDR3 coding DNA: TGCAGTGTTTGGGGGAGCTTAGAAGATACGCAGTATTTT.

The chain combines TRBV6-2 or TRBV6-3 with TRBJ1-1; D is possibly TRBD1 (6 bases). Germline V gene lookup returns CDR1 MNHEY and CDR2 SVGEGT. The CDR3 runs 16 residues. The V and J ends lost 5 bases and 1 base respectively, with 17 bases between them. CDR3 sequence reads: CASSPRWGQKNTEAFF. CDR3 DNA: TGTGCCAGCAGTCCCCGGTGGGGGCAGAAGAACACTGAAGCTTTCTTT.

The CDR3 nucleotides read TGTGCCAGCAGTTTCGATAAGTGGACTAGCGGAAATACGCAGTATTTT. Translated, it gives CASSFDKWTSGNTQYF. This chain uses TRBV28 with TRBJ2-3; 10 bases line up with TRBD2. CDR1 is MDHEN and CDR2 is SYDVKM in the germline V gene. The CDR3 runs 16 residues. The trim removed 3 bases at V and 7 bases at J, leaving 10 bases unmatched.

CDR3 in amino acids: CASSQDRIGNEQFF. CDR3 DNA sequence: TGCGCCAGCAGCCAAGATAGGATCGGCAATGAGCAGTTCTTC. The chain uses TRBV4-3 and TRBJ2-1; D gene unclear. From germline, CDR1 is LGHNA and CDR2 YSLEER. V was cut by 0 bases and J by 6 bases, with 9 bases left in between. The CDR3 consists of 14 residues.

The rearrangement links TRBV15 to TRBJ2-3; D is unclear. This CDR3 has 14 residues. Deletions cut 3 bases from V and 2 bases from J, with 9 bases between. Per the germline V gene, CDR1 is LNHNV and CDR2 is YYDKDF (reference sequence). CDR3 bases: TGTGCCACCAGCAGCCACAGATACACAGATACGCAGTATTTT. Residues: CATSSHRYTDTQYF. Full variable domain (remainder filled in from reference TRBV15 and TRBJ2-3): DAMVIQNPRYQVTQFGKPVTLSCSQTLNHNVMYWYQQKSSQAPKLLFHYYDKDFNNEADTPDNFQSRRPNTSFCFLDIRSPGLGDTAMYLCATSSHRYTDTQYFGPGTRLTVL.

V and J are TRBV12-3 or TRBV12-4 and TRBJ2-3; 12 bases map to TRBD1. J gave up 9 bases and V 3 bases, and 10 bases lay outside the gene matches. The CDR3 is 16 residues long. DNA of the CDR3: TGTGCCAGCAGTTTCAGCCGGGACAGGGGGCTGTGGACGCAGTATTTT. This gives the protein CASSFSRDRGLWTQYF.

V and J are TRBV12-3 or TRBV12-4 and TRBJ1-2, with D perhaps matching TRBD1 (5 bases). The V gene lost 9 bases and the J gene lost 8 bases, with 10 bases spanning the gap. The CDR3 is 10 residues long. CDR3 loop: CASLGDGYTF. The CDR3 DNA reads as TGTGCCAGTTTGGGGGACGGCTACACCTTC.

The V gene is TRBV5-1, the J gene TRBJ2-5; 9 bases map to TRBD1. The length of the CDR3 is 14 residues. After removal of 4 bases from V and 2 bases from J, the junction contained 3 bases not matched to a gene. Germline CDR1 reads SGHRS; CDR2 reads YFSETQ. CDR3 in DNA: TGCGCCAGCAGCGCTGGGACAGGGCAAGAGACCCAGTACTTC. Its protein is CASSAGTGQETQYF.

This clonotype appeared many times. V gene TRBV5-1 combines with J gene TRBJ2-3; tentatively, D is TRBD1 or TRBD2 (5 bases each). Germline V gene lookup returns CDR1 SGHRS and CDR2 YFSETQ. The germline V and J ends were trimmed by 0 bases and 3 bases, with 11 bases remaining between them. The CDR3 is 15 residues long. CDR3 loop: CASSLGGRETDTQYF. CDR3 bases: TGCGCCAGCAGCTTGGGTGGCAGGGAGACAGATACGCAGTATTTT.